The rows below give T cell receptor beta chains drawn from one sample of a study of graft-versus-host responses after intestinal transplantation. Clones were sequenced by immunoSEQ multiplex PCR, and TCRdb holds only the in-frame ones, with some missing. The sample carries approximately 20,000 clones, roughly 72% recorded once. The sequencing here drew on ileum tissue, taken approximately three weeks after intestinal transplant. These receptors all stem from a human patient who received an intestinal transplant, so some T cells may come from the graft donor. CDR3s include the opening cysteine and the closing phenylalanine or tryptophan. The order of the fields is J gene, V gene, D gene, clone size, CDR3 protein, CDR3 DNA. A D gene is named only where the DNA matches it firmly. Where a row states a size, it is once, few, many or the class of an expanded clone; other rows omit it.

>TRBJ1-1|TRBV11-2|.|.
CASTARTGKNTEAFF
TGTGCCAGCACTGCACGAACAGGGAAGAACACTGAAGCTTTCTTT
>TRBJ1-1|TRBV15|.|.
CATRYNTEAFF
TGTGCCACCAGATATAACACTGAAGCTTTCTTT
>TRBJ1-5|TRBV4-2|.|.
CASSQEGGAVNQPQHF
TGTGCCAGCAGCCAAGAAGGGGGGGCAGTCAATCAGCCCCAGCATTTT
>TRBJ1-1|TRBV6-5|.|.
CASKDPGEQNTEAFF
TGTGCCAGCAAAGACCCGGGGGAACAGAACACTGAAGCTTTCTTT
>TRBJ2-3|TRBV7-9|.|.
CASSLITFTDTQYF
TGTGCCAGCAGCTTAATAACTTTCACAGATACGCAGTATTTT
>TRBJ2-3|TRBV7-6|.|.
CASSLDPNSGTSTDTQYF
TGTGCCAGCAGCTTAGATCCAAATAGCGGAACTAGCACAGATACGCAGTATTTT
>TRBJ1-2|TRBV27|TRBD1|.
CASSLQGGGYGYTF
TGTGCCAGCAGTTTACAGGGGGGCGGCTATGGCTACACCTTC
>TRBJ1-1|TRBV6-6|.|few
CASRPQSQNTEAFF
TGTGCCAGCAGACCACAGTCTCAGAACACTGAAGCTTTCTTT
>TRBJ2-7|TRBV6-5|.|once
CASSYPGSHEQYF
TGTGCCAGCAGTTACCCGGGGTCCCACGAGCAGTACTTC
>TRBJ1-1|TRBV7-2|TRBD1|few
CASSGGQGHTEAFF
TGTGCCAGCAGCGGCGGACAGGGACACACTGAAGCTTTCTTT
>TRBJ2-7|TRBV1|.|.
CTSSQDMGGRYVYEQYF
TGCACCAGCAGCCAAGACATGGGGGGGAGATACGTCTACGAGCAGTACTTC
>TRBJ2-1|TRBV30|.|.
CAWSYYNEQFF
TGTGCCTGGAGTTATTACAATGAGCAGTTCTTC
>TRBJ2-3|TRBV5-1|.|.
CASSLVHLRGRTDTQYF
TGCGCCAGCAGCTTGGTCCACCTCAGGGGACGCACAGATACGCAGTATTTT
>TRBJ2-3|TRBV4-2|TRBD2|.
CASSRSYGTSGSQLDTQYF
TGTGCCAGCAGCCGCAGTTACGGGACTAGCGGGAGTCAATTAGATACGCAGTATTTT
>TRBJ1-5|TRBV30|.|few
CAWSVGRFNQPQHF
TGTGCCTGGAGTGTGGGCCGGTTCAATCAGCCCCAGCATTTT
>TRBJ2-1|TRBV29-1|TRBD1|once
CSVFPGQGYNEQFF
TGCAGCGTCTTCCCGGGACAGGGGTACAATGAGCAGTTCTTC
>TRBJ2-7|TRBV2|.|.
CASSGQGLEQYF
TGTGCCAGCAGTGGTCAGGGGTTGGAGCAGTACTTC
>TRBJ2-7|TRBV27|.|.
CASSSFWGQGSYEQYF
TGTGCCAGCAGTAGTTTTTGGGGGCAGGGATCCTACGAGCAGTACTTC
>TRBJ1-2|TRBV30|.|.
CAWSWGVGYTF
TGTGCCTGGAGTTGGGGGGTGGGCTACACCTTC
>TRBJ1-2|TRBV27|.|.
CASSFAGFGGYTF
TGTGCCAGCAGTTTCGCGGGGTTCGGCGGCTACACCTTC
>TRBJ2-5|TRBV5-1|TRBD2|few
CASSLASGLGETQYF
TGCGCCAGCAGCTTGGCTAGCGGGTTAGGAGAGACCCAGTACTTC
>TRBJ2-1|TRBV2|TRBD2|.
CASSGTSGRLYNEQFF
TGTGCCAGCAGCGGGACTAGCGGGAGATTATACAATGAGCAGTTCTTC
>TRBJ1-3|TRBV12-5|.|.
CASGFSTANSGNTIYF
TGTGCTAGTGGTTTTTCCACAGCTAACTCTGGAAACACCATATATTTT
>TRBJ2-6|TRBV5-4|.|.
CASSLSPLNLLGANVLTF
TGTGCCAGCAGCTTGTCCCCACTAAACCTTCTTGGGGCCAACGTCCTGACTTTC
>TRBJ2-1|TRBV4-3|TRBD2|few
CASSQGTSGAYNEQFF
TGCGCCAGCAGCCAAGGGACTAGCGGGGCTTACAATGAGCAGTTCTTC
>TRBJ2-2|TRBV7-6|TRBD2|.
CASSGTSWSTGELFF
TGTGCCAGCAGTGGGACTAGCTGGAGCACCGGGGAGCTGTTTTTT
>TRBJ2-7|TRBV5-4|TRBD2|once
CASSSGLVLEQYF
TGTGCCAGCAGCTCCGGACTAGTTCTCGAGCAGTACTTC
>TRBJ2-1|TRBV27|TRBD2|.
CASSFGGASGEQFF
TGTGCCAGCAGTTTCGGGGGGGCCTCAGGTGAGCAGTTCTTC
>TRBJ2-7|TRBV30|TRBD2|.
CAWETAGGSYEQYF
TGTGCCTGGGAGACGGCGGGGGGCTCCTACGAGCAGTACTTC
>TRBJ1-2|TRBV28|TRBD1|.
CASSLWAGGGYTF
TGTGCCAGCAGTTTATGGGCAGGGGGCGGCTACACCTTC
>TRBJ1-1|TRBV11-2|.|.
CASSLLVGNTEAFF
TGTGCCAGCAGCTTACTAGTAGGGAACACTGAAGCTTTCTTT
>TRBJ2-3|TRBV15|.|.
CATSSTTGSTDTQYF
TGTGCCACCAGCTCAACTACAGGGAGCACAGATACGCAGTATTTT
>TRBJ1-1|TRBV27|.|few
CATKTGMGTEAFF
TGTGCCACCAAAACAGGGATGGGCACTGAAGCTTTCTTT
>TRBJ1-1|TRBV5-1|.|.
CASSWVGGAMNTEAFF
TGCGCCAGCAGCTGGGTTGGGGGGGCCATGAACACTGAAGCTTTCTTT
>TRBJ1-2|TRBV4-1|.|.
CASSPLVGQYFNYGYTF
TGCGCCAGCAGCCCGCTTGTAGGACAGTACTTTAACTATGGCTACACCTTC
>TRBJ2-7|TRBV4-3|TRBD1|.
CASSPVNRGLYEQYF
TGCGCCAGCAGCCCCGTCAACAGGGGGCTTTACGAGCAGTACTTC
>TRBJ2-7|TRBV27|TRBD1|.
CASSPGTGGAYEQYF
TGTGCCAGCAGTCCTGGGACAGGGGGCGCTTACGAGCAGTACTTC
>TRBJ2-7|TRBV6-1|TRBD1|.
CASSEFWPGGRYEQYF
TGTGCCAGCAGTGAATTTTGGCCAGGGGGCCGGTACGAGCAGTACTTC
>TRBJ2-1|TRBV6-6|.|.
CVTRAGADNEQFF
TGTGTTACACGGGCGGGGGCTGACAATGAGCAGTTCTTC
>TRBJ2-7|TRBV30|.|few
CAWSKLGLGTYEQYF
TGTGCCTGGAGCAAACTTGGACTGGGAACCTACGAGCAGTACTTC
>TRBJ1-1|TRBV18|TRBD1|.
CASSPSGGTEAFF
TGTGCCAGCTCACCCTCAGGGGGAACTGAAGCTTTCTTT
>TRBJ1-5|TRBV4-1|.|few
CASSQVRGTNQPQHF
TGCGCCAGCAGCCAAGTGCGGGGGACAAATCAGCCCCAGCATTTT
>TRBJ2-3|TRBV5-1|.|.
CASSFGHRRSTDTQYF
TGCGCCAGCAGCTTTGGGCATCGACGTAGCACAGATACGCAGTATTTT
>TRBJ1-1|TRBV7-9|.|.
CASSLDMNTEAFF
TGTGCCAGCAGCTTAGACATGAACACTGAAGCTTTCTTT
>TRBJ1-5|TRBV19|TRBD1|.
CASKGQGAGQPQHF
TGTGCCAGTAAAGGACAGGGGGCTGGTCAGCCCCAGCATTTT
>TRBJ2-1|TRBV14|TRBD2|.
CASSQGLAGLNEQFF
TGTGCCAGCAGCCAAGGACTAGCGGGATTAAATGAGCAGTTCTTC
>TRBJ2-5|TRBV5-4|TRBD2|.
CASSSSGAQETQYF
TGTGCCAGCAGCTCTAGCGGGGCACAAGAGACCCAGTACTTC
>TRBJ1-5|TRBV6-6|.|once
CASSQDSPLGQPQHF
TGTGCCAGCAGCCAGGACAGCCCTCTCGGTCAGCCCCAGCATTTT
>TRBJ1-1|TRBV7-4|.|.
CASSPGYGKSRVTEAFF
TGTGCCAGCAGCCCCGGATATGGGAAATCGCGGGTCACTGAAGCTTTCTTT
>TRBJ2-1|TRBV2|TRBD2|.
CASSGAGGLASSYNEQFF
TGTGCCAGCAGTGGAGCGGGGGGGCTCGCGAGCTCCTACAATGAGCAGTTCTTC
>TRBJ1-5|TRBV7-3|TRBD1|.
CASSLIPDRGRDQPQHF
TGTGCCAGCAGCTTAATCCCGGACAGGGGGAGGGATCAGCCCCAGCATTTT
>TRBJ2-3|TRBV19|.|.
CASSDPPAGTDTQYF
TGTGCCAGTAGTGACCCGCCCGCGGGCACAGATACGCAGTATTTT
>TRBJ1-2|TRBV4-3|TRBD1|.
CASSQDRGYGYTF
TGCGCCAGCAGCCAGGACAGGGGCTATGGCTACACCTTC
>TRBJ2-7|TRBV27|.|.
CASSLSALAGYEQYF
TGTGCCAGCAGTTTATCAGCCTTGGCGGGCTACGAGCAGTACTTC
>TRBJ2-7|TRBV7-9|TRBD1|medium-sized
CASSLDGTVLWGSYEQYF
TGTGCCAGCAGCTTAGACGGGACAGTCCTATGGGGGTCCTACGAGCAGTACTTC